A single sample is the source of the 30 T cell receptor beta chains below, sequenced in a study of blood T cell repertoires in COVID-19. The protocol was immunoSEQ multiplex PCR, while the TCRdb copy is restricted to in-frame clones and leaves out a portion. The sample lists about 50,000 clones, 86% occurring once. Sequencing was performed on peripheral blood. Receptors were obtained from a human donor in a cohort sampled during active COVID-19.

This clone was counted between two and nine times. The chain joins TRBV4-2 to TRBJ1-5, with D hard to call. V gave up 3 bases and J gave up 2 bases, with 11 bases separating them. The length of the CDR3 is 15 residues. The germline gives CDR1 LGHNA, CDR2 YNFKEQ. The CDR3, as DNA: TGTGCCAGCAGCCACATCAGGAGGGGCAATCAGCCCCAGCATTTT. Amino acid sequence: CASSHIRRGNQPQHF.

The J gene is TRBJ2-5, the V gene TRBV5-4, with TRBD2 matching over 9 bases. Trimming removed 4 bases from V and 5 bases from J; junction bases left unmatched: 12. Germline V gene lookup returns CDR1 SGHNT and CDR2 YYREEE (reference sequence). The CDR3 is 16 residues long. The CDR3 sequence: CASSDWGLTSGETQYF. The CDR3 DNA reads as TGTGCCAGCAGCGACTGGGGTTTGACTAGCGGCGAGACCCAGTACTTC.

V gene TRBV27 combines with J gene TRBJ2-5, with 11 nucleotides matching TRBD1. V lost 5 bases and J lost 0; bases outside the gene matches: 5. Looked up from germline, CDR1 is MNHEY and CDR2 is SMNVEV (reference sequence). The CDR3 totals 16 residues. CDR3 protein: CASSPWTGGNQETQYF. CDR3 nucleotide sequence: TGTGCCAGCAGTCCCTGGACAGGGGGCAACCAAGAGACCCAGTACTTC.

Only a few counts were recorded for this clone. CDR3 amino acids: CASSASGHLKRGYTF. CDR3 in DNA: TGTGCCAGCAGCGCCTCGGGACATCTAAAGCGGGGCTACACCTTC. V usage is TRBV9 and J usage is TRBJ1-2, with D tentatively TRBD1 (6 bases). V dropped 3 bases and J dropped 8 bases, with 20 bases sitting between them. The CDR3 covers 15 residues. The V gene's germline CDR1 is SGDLS and CDR2 YYNGEE.

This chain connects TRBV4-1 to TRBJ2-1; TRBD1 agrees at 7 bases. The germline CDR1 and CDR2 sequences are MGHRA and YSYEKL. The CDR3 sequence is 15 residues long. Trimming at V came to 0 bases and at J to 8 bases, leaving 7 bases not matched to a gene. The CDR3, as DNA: TGCGCCAGCAGCCAAGAGACGTACAGGGGCGATGAGCAGTTCTTC. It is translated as CASSQETYRGDEQFF.

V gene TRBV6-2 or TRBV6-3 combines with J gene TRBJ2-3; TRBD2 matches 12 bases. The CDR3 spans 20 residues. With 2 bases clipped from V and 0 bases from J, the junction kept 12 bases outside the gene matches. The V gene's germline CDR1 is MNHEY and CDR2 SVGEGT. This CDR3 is CASSYGTSGWTIPSTDTQYF. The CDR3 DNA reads TGTGCCAGCAGTTACGGGACTAGCGGGTGGACAATACCTAGCACAGATACGCAGTATTTT.

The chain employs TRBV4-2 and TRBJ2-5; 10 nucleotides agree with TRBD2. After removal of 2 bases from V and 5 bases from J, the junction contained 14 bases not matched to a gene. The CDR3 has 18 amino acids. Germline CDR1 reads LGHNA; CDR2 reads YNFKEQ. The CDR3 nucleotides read TGTGCCAGCAGCCAATCCTTAGTAGCGGGAGGTGGGGAGGAGACCCAGTACTTC. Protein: CASSQSLVAGGGEETQYF.

The chain's CDR3 is CSVKSSLLGLAGGGGEQYF. DNA for the CDR3: TGCAGCGTTAAGTCCTCCTTGCTGGGACTAGCGGGAGGAGGAGGCGAGCAGTACTTC. The gene calls are TRBV29-1 and TRBJ2-7; TRBD2 matches at 15 bases. The CDR3 length is 19 residues. V lost 5 bases, J lost 6 bases, and 20 bases stayed unmatched. The germline V gene has CDR1 SQVTM and CDR2 ANQGSEA.

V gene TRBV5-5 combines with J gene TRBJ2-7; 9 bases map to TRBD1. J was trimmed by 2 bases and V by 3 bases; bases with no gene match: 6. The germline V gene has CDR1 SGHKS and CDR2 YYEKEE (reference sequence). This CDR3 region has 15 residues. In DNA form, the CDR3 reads TGTGCCAGCAGCTCCTCCGGGACAGGGACCTACGAGCAGTACTTC. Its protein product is CASSSSGTGTYEQYF.

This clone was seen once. CDR3 in DNA: TGCAGCGTTGAAGTTCTAGGGACTAGCACAGATACGCAGTATTTT. It translates to CSVEVLGTSTDTQYF. The V and J genes are TRBV29-1 and TRBJ2-3; possible D gene TRBD2, 6 bases. The CDR3 loop spans 15 amino acids. V shed 1 base and J shed 0 bases, with 11 bases lying between them. The germline gives CDR1 SQVTM, CDR2 ANQGSEA.

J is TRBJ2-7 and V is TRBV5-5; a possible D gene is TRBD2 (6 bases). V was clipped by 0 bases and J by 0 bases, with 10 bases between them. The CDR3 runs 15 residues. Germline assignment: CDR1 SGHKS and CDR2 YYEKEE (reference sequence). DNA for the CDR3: TGTGCCAGCAGCTTGGGGGGAGGAAGCTCCTACGAGCAGTACTTC. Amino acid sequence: CASSLGGGSSYEQYF.

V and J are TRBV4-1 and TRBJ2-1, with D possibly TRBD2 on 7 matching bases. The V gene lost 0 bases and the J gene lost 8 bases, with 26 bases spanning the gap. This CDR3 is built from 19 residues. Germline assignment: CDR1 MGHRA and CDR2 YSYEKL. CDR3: CASSQDRGARKIAVHEQFF. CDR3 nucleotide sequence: TGCGCCAGCAGCCAAGACCGGGGGGCACGCAAAATTGCCGTCCATGAGCAGTTCTTC.

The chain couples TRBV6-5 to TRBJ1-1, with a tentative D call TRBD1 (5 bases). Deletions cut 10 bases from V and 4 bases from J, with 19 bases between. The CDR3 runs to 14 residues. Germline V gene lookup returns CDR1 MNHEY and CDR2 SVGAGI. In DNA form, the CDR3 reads TGTGCCACTTCTCTCGGGGGGACGGGCACTGAAGCTTTCTTT. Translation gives CATSLGGTGTEAFF.

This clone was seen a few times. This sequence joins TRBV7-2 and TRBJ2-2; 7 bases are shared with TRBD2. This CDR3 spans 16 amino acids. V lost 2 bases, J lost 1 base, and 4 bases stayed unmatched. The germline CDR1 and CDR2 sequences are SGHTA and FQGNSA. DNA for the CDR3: TGTGCCAGCAGCTTAAGAGGCGGGGGGAACACCGGGGAGCTGTTTTTT. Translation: CASSLRGGGNTGELFF. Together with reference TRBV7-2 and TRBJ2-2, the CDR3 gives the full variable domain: GAGVSQSPSNKVTEKGKDVELRCDPISGHTALYWYRQSLGQGLEFLIYFQGNSAPDKSGLPSDRFSAERTGGSVSTLTIQRTQQEDSAVYLCASSLRGGGNTGELFFGEGSRLTVL.

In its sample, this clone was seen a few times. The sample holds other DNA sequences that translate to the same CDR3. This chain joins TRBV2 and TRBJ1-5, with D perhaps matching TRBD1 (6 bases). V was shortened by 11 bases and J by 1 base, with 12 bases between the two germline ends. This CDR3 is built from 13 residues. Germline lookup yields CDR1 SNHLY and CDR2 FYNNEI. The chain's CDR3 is CAGHRDSNQPQHF. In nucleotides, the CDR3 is TGTGCCGGACACAGGGACAGCAATCAGCCCCAGCATTTT.

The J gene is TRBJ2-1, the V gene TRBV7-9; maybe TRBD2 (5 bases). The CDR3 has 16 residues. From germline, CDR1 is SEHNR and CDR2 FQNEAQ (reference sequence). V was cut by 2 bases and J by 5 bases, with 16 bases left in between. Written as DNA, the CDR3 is TGTGCCAGCAGCTTATTCACGAGGGCCGTCCACAATGAGCAGTTCTTC. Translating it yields CASSLFTRAVHNEQFF.

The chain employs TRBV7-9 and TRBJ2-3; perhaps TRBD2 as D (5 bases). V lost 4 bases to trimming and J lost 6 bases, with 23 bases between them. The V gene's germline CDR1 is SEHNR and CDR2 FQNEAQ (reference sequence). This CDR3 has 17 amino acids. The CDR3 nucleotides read TGTGCCAGCAGCTCCCGCTGGTGGAGGCCCGGGTTGGATACGCAGTATTTT. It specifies CASSSRWWRPGLDTQYF.

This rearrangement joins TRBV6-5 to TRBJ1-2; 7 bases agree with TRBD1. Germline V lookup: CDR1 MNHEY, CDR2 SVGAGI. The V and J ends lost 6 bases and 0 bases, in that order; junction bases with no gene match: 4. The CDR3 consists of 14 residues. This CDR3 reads CASRGQSANYGYTF. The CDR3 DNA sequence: TGTGCCAGCAGGGGACAGTCTGCTAACTATGGCTACACCTTC.

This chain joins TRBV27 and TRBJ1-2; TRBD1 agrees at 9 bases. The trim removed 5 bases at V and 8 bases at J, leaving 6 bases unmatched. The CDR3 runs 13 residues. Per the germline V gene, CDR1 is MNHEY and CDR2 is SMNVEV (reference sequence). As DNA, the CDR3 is TGTGCCAGCAGTGGAGGGACAGGGTGGGGCTACACCTTC. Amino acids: CASSGGTGWGYTF.

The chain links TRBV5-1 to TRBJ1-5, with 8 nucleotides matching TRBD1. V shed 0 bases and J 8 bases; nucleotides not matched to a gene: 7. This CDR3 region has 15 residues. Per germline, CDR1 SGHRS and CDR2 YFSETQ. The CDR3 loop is CASSLVGVQGEPQHF. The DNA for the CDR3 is TGCGCCAGCAGCTTGGTCGGGGTACAGGGGGAGCCCCAGCATTTT.

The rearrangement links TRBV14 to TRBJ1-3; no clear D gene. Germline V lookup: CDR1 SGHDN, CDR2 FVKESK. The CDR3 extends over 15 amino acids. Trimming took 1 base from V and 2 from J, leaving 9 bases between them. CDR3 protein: CASSQGWRTGNTIYF. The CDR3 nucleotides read TGTGCCAGCAGCCAAGGCTGGAGAACTGGAAACACCATATATTTT.

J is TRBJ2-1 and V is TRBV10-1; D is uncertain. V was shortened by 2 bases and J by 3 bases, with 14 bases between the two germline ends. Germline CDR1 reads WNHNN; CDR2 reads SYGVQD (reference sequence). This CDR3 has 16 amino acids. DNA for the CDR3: TGCGCCAGCAGTGAGGACCCAACTATCATCTACAATGAGCAGTTCTTC. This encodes CASSEDPTIIYNEQFF.

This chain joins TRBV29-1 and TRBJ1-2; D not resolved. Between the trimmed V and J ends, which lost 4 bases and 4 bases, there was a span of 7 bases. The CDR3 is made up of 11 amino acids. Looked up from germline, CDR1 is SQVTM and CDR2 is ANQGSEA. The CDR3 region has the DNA TGCAGCGTTGGGGCCCTCTATGGCTACACCTTC. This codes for CSVGALYGYTF.

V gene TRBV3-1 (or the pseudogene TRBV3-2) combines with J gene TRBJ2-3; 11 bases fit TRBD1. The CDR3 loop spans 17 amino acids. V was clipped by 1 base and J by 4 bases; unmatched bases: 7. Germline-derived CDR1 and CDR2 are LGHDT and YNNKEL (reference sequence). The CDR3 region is CASSQGGGQGVSDTQYF. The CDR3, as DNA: TGTGCCAGCAGCCAAGGTGGGGGACAGGGGGTCTCAGATACGCAGTATTTT.

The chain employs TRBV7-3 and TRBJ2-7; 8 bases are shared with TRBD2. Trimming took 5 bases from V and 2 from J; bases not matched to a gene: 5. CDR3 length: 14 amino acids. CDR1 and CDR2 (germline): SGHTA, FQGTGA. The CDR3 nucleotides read TGTGCCAGCAGCCCAGTAGCGGGACCCTACGAGCAGTACTTC. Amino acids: CASSPVAGPYEQYF. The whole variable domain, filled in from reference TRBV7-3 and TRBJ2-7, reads GAGVSQTPSNKVTEKGKYVELRCDPISGHTALYWYRQSLGQGPEFLIYFQGTGAADDSGLPNDRFFAVRPEGSVSTLKIQRTERGDSAVYLCASSPVAGPYEQYFGPGTRLTVT.

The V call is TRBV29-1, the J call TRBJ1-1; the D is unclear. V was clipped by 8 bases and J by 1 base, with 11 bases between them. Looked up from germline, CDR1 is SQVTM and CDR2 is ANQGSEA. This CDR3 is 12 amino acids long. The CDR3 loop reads CSTWAWNTEAFF. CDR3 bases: TGCAGCACCTGGGCCTGGAACACTGAAGCTTTCTTT.

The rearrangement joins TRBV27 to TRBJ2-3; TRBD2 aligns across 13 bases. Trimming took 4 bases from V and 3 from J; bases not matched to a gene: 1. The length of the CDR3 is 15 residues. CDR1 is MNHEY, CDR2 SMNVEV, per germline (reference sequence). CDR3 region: CASSSLAGGTDTQYF. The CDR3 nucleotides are TGTGCCAGCAGTTCACTAGCGGGAGGGACAGATACGCAGTATTTT.

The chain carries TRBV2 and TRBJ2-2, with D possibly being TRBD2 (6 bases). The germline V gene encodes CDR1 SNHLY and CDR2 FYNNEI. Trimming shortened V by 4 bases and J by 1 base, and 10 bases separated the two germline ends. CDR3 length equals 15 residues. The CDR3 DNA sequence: TGTGCCAGCAGTGGGGCGGGGCGGAACACCGGGGAGCTGTTTTTT. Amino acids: CASSGAGRNTGELFF.

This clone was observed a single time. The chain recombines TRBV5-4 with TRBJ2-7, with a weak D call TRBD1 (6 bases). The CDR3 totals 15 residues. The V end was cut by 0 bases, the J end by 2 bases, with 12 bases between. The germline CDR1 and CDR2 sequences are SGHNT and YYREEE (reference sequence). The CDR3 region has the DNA TGTGCCAGCAGCTTGGAAAGGACAGCAACCTACGAGCAGTACTTC. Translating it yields CASSLERTATYEQYF.

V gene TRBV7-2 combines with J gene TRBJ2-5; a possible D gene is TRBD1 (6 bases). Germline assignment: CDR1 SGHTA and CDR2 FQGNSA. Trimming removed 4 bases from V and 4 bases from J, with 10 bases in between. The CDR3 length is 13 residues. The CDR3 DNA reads TGTGCCAGCAGCTCGACAGGTTTAGAGACCCAGTACTTC. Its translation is CASSSTGLETQYF.